These 10 T cell receptor beta chains came from one sample sequenced in a study of T cells after yellow fever vaccination. Via MiXCR, TCRdb re-called the 5' RACE reads, giving one row per CDR3 protein. The sample has 500,000 to 550,000 distinct CDR3 sequences, around a fifth seen once. The sample consisted of PBMCs, taken approximately 22 days after the first yellow fever vaccination. These receptors came from a young man who received the YFV17D yellow fever vaccine.

This clonotype was seen only a few times. The CDR3 sequence is CASSLTGGGQETQYF. CDR3 DNA: TGTGCCAGCAGTTTGACCGGGGGGGGTCAAGAGACCCAGTACTTC. This chain connects TRBV6-5 to TRBJ2-5, with 8 bases that match TRBD2. Looked up from germline, CDR1 is MNHEY and CDR2 is SVGAGI. The CDR3 runs 15 residues. V trimming: 4 bases; J trimming: 2 bases; junction bases outside the gene matches: 6.

The CDR3 DNA sequence: TGTGCCAGCAGCCAGTCAGGGTTAATATTGACCTACGAGCAGTACTTC. It specifies CASSQSGLILTYEQYF. The chain carries TRBV3-1 and TRBJ2-7; possibly TRBD1 for D (5 bases). This CDR3 contains 16 residues. The V end lost 3 bases, the J end lost 2 bases, and 17 bases lay between the germline ends. Per germline, CDR1 LGHDT and CDR2 YNNKEL (reference sequence).

The chain recombines TRBV19 with TRBJ2-7; 8 nucleotides agree with TRBD1. Per the germline V gene, CDR1 is LNHDA and CDR2 is SQIVND (reference sequence). This CDR3 comprises 14 residues. Trimming at V came to 4 bases and at J to 6 bases, leaving 8 bases not matched to a gene. DNA for the CDR3: TGTGCCAGTAGTAGTGACAGGGGAAAAATCGAGCAGTACTTC. Residues: CASSSDRGKIEQYF.

The J gene is TRBJ2-2, the V gene TRBV9; possibly TRBD2 for D (6 bases). The CDR3 sequence is 15 residues long. Germline V CDR1 and CDR2: SGDLS, YYNGEE. With 0 bases removed from V and 7 bases from J, the gap between germline ends came to 13 bases. DNA of the CDR3: TGTGCCAGCAGCGTAGCGTACCTCGGGGGCGGGGAGCTGTTTTTT. Its translation: CASSVAYLGGGELFF.

The chain links TRBV7-2 to TRBJ2-2; 9 bases align to TRBD1. V lost 2 bases to trimming and J lost 6 bases; unmatched junction nucleotides: 4. The CDR3 is 15 amino acids. Germline V gene data show CDR1 as SGHTA and CDR2 as FQGNSA. CDR3 sequence reads: CASSLRDRVPGELFF. CDR3 nucleotides: TGTGCCAGCAGCTTACGGGACAGGGTCCCCGGGGAGCTGTTTTTT.

This clonotype was seen more than once but under ten times. The chain couples TRBV3-1 to TRBJ1-1, with a tentative D call TRBD1 (6 bases). Trimming removed 4 bases from V and 4 bases from J, with 19 bases in between. CDR1 and CDR2 from the germline V gene are LGHDT and YNNKEL (reference sequence). This CDR3 spans 16 amino acids. CDR3 coding DNA: TGTGCCAGCAGCCTCCGCGGGAGAGGGGGGGGCACTGAAGCTTTCTTT. Its translation: CASSLRGRGGGTEAFF.

J is TRBJ2-3 and V is TRBV20-1, with TRBD1 matching 9 bases. The CDR3 is 14 amino acids. The V gene's germline CDR1 is DFQATT and CDR2 SNEGSKA (reference sequence). V trimming: 6 bases; J trimming: 4 bases; junction bases outside the gene matches: 8. CDR3 amino acids: CSAAPGTGPDTQYF. CDR3 sequence (DNA): TGCAGTGCGGCGCCAGGGACAGGGCCAGATACGCAGTATTTT.

V gene TRBV7-2 combines with J gene TRBJ2-5, with D uncertain. The CDR3 covers 13 residues. V dropped 4 bases and J dropped 5 bases, with 11 bases sitting between them. The germline V gene has CDR1 SGHTA and CDR2 FQGNSA. The CDR3 nucleotides read TGTGCCAGCAGCTCCACCCGGTTGGAGACCCAGTACTTC. Its translation: CASSSTRLETQYF.

This clonotype turned up a few times. This chain connects TRBV19 to TRBJ1-5; 7 bases map to TRBD1. J gave up 2 bases and V 4 bases, and 2 bases lay outside the gene matches. Germline CDR1 reads LNHDA; CDR2 reads SQIVND (reference sequence). The CDR3 totals 14 residues. CDR3 residues: CASSSDRGNQPQHF. The CDR3, as DNA: TGTGCCAGTAGTAGCGACAGGGGCAATCAGCCCCAGCATTTT.

This clonotype was detected many times. This chain joins TRBV5-5 and TRBJ1-1; the match to TRBD1 covers 10 bases. Germline lookup yields CDR1 SGHKS and CDR2 YYEKEE (reference sequence). The CDR3 length is 16 residues. V trimming: 3 bases; J trimming: 4 bases; junction bases outside the gene matches: 9. CDR3 in DNA: TGTGCCAGCAGCTGGGACAGGGGTTTCTTAGGCACTGAAGCTTTCTTT. Its translation is CASSWDRGFLGTEAFF. Full variable domain (missing parts from reference TRBV5-5 and TRBJ1-1): DAGVTQSPTHLIKTRGQQVTLRCSPISGHKSVSWYQQVLGQGPQFIFQYYEKEERGRGNFPDRFSARQFPNYSSELNVNALLLGDSALYLCASSWDRGFLGTEAFFGQGTRLTVV.